This TCR beta chain was identified in a study of T cell repertoires in cytomegalovirus infection. MiXCR, run by TCRdb on the reads, gives a single entry per CDR3 protein. The sample carries roughly 300,000 distinct CDR3 sequences, more than 20% recorded once. A few counts support this clonotype. The clonotype was recovered from a human donor in good health (CMV status not recorded). Some clones in this sample may be carry-over from other donors' samples. Sequencing used PBMCs.

CDR3 amino acids: CASSPSREDYNEQFF. The CDR3 DNA reads TGTGCCAGCAGCCCGAGCAGGGAGGATTACAATGAGCAGTTCTTC. The chain is built from TRBV7-2 and TRBJ2-1, with D tentatively TRBD2 (6 bases). The CDR3 extends over 15 amino acids. V was shortened by 5 bases and J by 4 bases, with 15 bases between the two germline ends. Germline V CDR1 and CDR2: SGHTA, FQGNSA.